This T cell receptor (beta chain) is from a study of cytomegalovirus exposure and HLA in healthy donors. Whole-study context: Unique TCRs from HLA-typed donors, 70 million to 85 million of them, were held in an early data release.

This PCR relied on a set of 60 Vbeta primers and 13 Jbeta primers. Assay: immunoSEQ multiplex PCR; the TCRdb copy retains only in-frame clones and omits some. The sample carries some 100,000 clones, roughly 79% recorded once. This CDR3 comprises 15 residues. Germline-derived CDR1 and CDR2 are LNHDA and SQIVND (reference sequence). Trimming pared 5 bases from V and 0 bases from J, leaving 11 bases between. The gene calls are TRBV19 and TRBJ1-5, with D unclear. The TCR sequence derives from a woman between 65 and 79 years old in good health and CMV-seropositive. The sequenced sample was PBMCs. The CDR3 region has the DNA TGTGCCAGTAGTGCCTCTCGGGTTAGCAATCAGCCCCAGCATTTT. As protein: CASSASRVSNQPQHF.